The 27 T cell receptor beta chains reported below all come from one sample, sequenced in a study of CXCR3-negative and CXCR3-positive naive CD8 T cells. General study results and limits: Comparison of naive cells showed more hydrophobic TRB CDR3s in CXCR3-positive than in CXCR3-negative naive cells.

UMI-labeled 5' RACE yielded the TRB cDNA libraries. TCRdb derives one entry per CDR3 protein from the 5' RACE reads, leaving out DNA. There are 150,000 to 160,000 distinct CDR3 sequences in the sample, with less than 0.55% held by the top ten. Their recognized antigens are unknown. The sequenced sample was naive CXCR3+ CD8+ T cells from blood. This sample's subset: CD45RO-CCR7+CD27+CD95- naive CD8+ T cells expressing CXCR3 (TNR3+). The receptor set was obtained from a human donor in good health. Some clones in this sample may be carry-over from other donors' samples.

The chain joins TRBV20-1 to TRBJ1-4. The CDR3 sequence is 15 residues long. Looked up from germline, CDR1 is DFQATT and CDR2 is SNEGSKA (reference sequence). This CDR3 reads CSARDRLEINEKLFF.

The gene calls are TRBV9 and TRBJ2-1. CDR1 is SGDLS and CDR2 is YYNGEE in the germline V gene. The CDR3 length is 15 residues. The CDR3 spells CASSDSGNTYNEQFF.

The CDR3 sequence: CAWKLGDLRYEQYF. V usage is TRBV30 and J usage is TRBJ2-7; no DNA is available, so the TRBD1 call from TCRdb remains unchecked. This CDR3 region has 14 residues. In germline, CDR1 is GTSNPN, CDR2 SVGIG (reference sequence). Together with reference TRBV30 and TRBJ2-7, the CDR3 gives the full variable domain: SQTIHQWPATLVQPVGSPLSLECTVEGTSNPNLYWYRQAAGRGLQLLFYSVGIGQISSEVPQNLSASRPQDRQFILSSKKLLLSDSGFYLCAWKLGDLRYEQYFGPGTRLTVT.

The chain is built from TRBV27 and TRBJ1-1; TCRdb returns TRBD1, unconfirmable since there is no DNA. Germline values: CDR1 MNHEY, CDR2 SMNVEV (reference sequence). There are 13 residues in the CDR3. This CDR3 reads CASGLGQSTEAFF.

The CDR3 spells CASSLEQLYQETQYF. The rearrangement links TRBV28 to TRBJ2-5. Germline V lookup: CDR1 MDHEN, CDR2 SYDVKM. The CDR3 runs 15 residues. The full variable domain, with the rest looked up from reference TRBV28 and TRBJ2-5, is DVKVTQSSRYLVKRTGEKVFLECVQDMDHENMFWYRQDPGLGLRLIYFSYDVKMKEKGDIPEGYSVSREKKERFSLILESASTNQTSMYLCASSLEQLYQETQYFGPGTRLLVL.

CDR3 sequence: CASSFGLAVTDTQYF. The genes are TRBV5-4 and TRBJ2-3. Germline loops: CDR1 SGHNT, CDR2 YYREEE (reference sequence). This CDR3 has 15 amino acids.

This chain joins TRBV7-9 and TRBJ2-2; TCRdb picks TRBD2, but there is no DNA to check that call. There are 16 residues in the CDR3. Germline CDR1 and CDR2: SEHNR and FQNEAQ (reference sequence). CDR3 sequence reads: CASSISGRENTGELFF.

The rearrangement links TRBV11-2 to TRBJ2-3; there is no DNA to check the TCRdb D call of TRBD2. There are 14 residues in the CDR3. Germline lookup yields CDR1 SGHAT and CDR2 FQNNGV. This CDR3 reads CASSSLDSTDTQYF.

The rearrangement joins TRBV10-3 to TRBJ2-7. CDR1 and CDR2 (germline): ENHRY, SYGVKD. The CDR3 is 14 residues long. The CDR3: CAVSESRSSYEQYF.

The rearrangement uses TRBV15 and TRBJ1-6. Germline CDR1 LNHNV, CDR2 YYDKDF (reference sequence). The CDR3 length is 12 residues. CDR3 loop: CATSRANSPLHF.

The chain employs TRBV25-1 and TRBJ2-1; TCRdb selects TRBD1, and the lack of DNA leaves this call unchecked. Per germline, CDR1 MGHDK and CDR2 SYGVNS. The CDR3 sequence is 14 residues long. Here the CDR3 reads CASSSALTQGEQFF. Full variable domain (remainder filled in from reference TRBV25-1 and TRBJ2-1): EADIYQTPRYLVIGTGKKITLECSQTMGHDKMYWYQQDPGMELHLIHYSYGVNSTEKGDLSSESTVSRIRTEHFPLTLESARPSHTSQYLCASSSALTQGEQFFGPGTRLTVL.

The rearrangement uses TRBV28 and TRBJ2-5; TCRdb reports TRBD2, a call that lacks DNA to check it against. Germline CDR1 is MDHEN and CDR2 is SYDVKM. The CDR3 length is 19 residues. The CDR3 loop reads CASSFEEQSLAGDQETQYF.

J is TRBJ1-1 and V is TRBV27. Germline values: CDR1 MNHEY, CDR2 SMNVEV (reference sequence). This CDR3 comprises 15 residues. The CDR3 reads CASSWLGEGGTEAFF.

V gene TRBV9 combines with J gene TRBJ2-7; TCRdb's D call, TRBD1, is unchecked because there is no DNA. Germline V gene lookup returns CDR1 SGDLS and CDR2 YYNGEE. The CDR3 runs 14 residues. This chain's CDR3 is CASSATGTGYEQYF.

The chain uses TRBV13 and TRBJ2-7. The CDR3 spans 14 residues. CDR1 and CDR2 from the germline V gene are PRHDT and FYEKMQ (reference sequence). CDR3: CASSTDLSSYEQYF. Looking up the rest from reference TRBV13 and TRBJ2-7 gives the full variable domain: AAGVIQSPRHLIKEKRETATLKCYPIPRHDTVYWYQQGPGQDPQFLISFYEKMQSDKGSIPDRFSAQQFSDYHSELNMSSLELGDSALYFCASSTDLSSYEQYFGPGTRLTVT.

The chain recombines TRBV20-1 with TRBJ2-7; lacking DNA, the TRBD1 call made by TCRdb goes unchecked. CDR3 length: 14 residues. Germline-derived CDR1 and CDR2 are DFQATT and SNEGSKA (reference sequence). The CDR3 reads CSAAGTGGSYEQYF.

The genes are TRBV28 and TRBJ2-7; as DNA is missing, the TRBD1 call by TCRdb cannot be tested. This CDR3 is built from 15 residues. Germline V gene lookup returns CDR1 MDHEN and CDR2 SYDVKM. The CDR3 loop is CASSSRGLRSYEQYF.

This chain uses TRBV3-1 with TRBJ2-1; no DNA is available, so the TRBD2 call from TCRdb remains unchecked. Germline lookup yields CDR1 LGHDT and CDR2 YNNKEL (reference sequence). CDR3 size: 16 residues. The CDR3 here is CASSQEIAGGYNEQFF.

The chain carries TRBV7-2 and TRBJ2-7. The V gene's germline CDR1 is SGHTA and CDR2 FQGNSA. This CDR3 has 19 amino acids. The chain's CDR3 is CASSFVGRTAGLSPYEQYF.

This chain joins TRBV15 and TRBJ2-1; TCRdb picks TRBD1, but there is no DNA to check that call. Germline-derived CDR1 and CDR2 are LNHNV and YYDKDF (reference sequence). The CDR3 has 16 residues. CDR3 sequence: CATSRDRDRGQETQFF.

The V gene is TRBV23-1, the J gene TRBJ1-5. TRBV23-1 is given ORF status, its function remaining uncertain. The CDR3 contains 15 residues. This CDR3 is CASTSGGGSNQPQHF.

The V call is TRBV23-1, the J call TRBJ2-2. TRBV23-1 is an ORF; its function is uncertain. The CDR3 sequence is 17 residues long. The CDR3 sequence is CASSQFSAQRTTGELFF.

This sequence joins TRBV28 and TRBJ2-7; TCRdb's D gene call, TRBD1, goes unchecked for lack of DNA. Germline CDR1 is MDHEN and CDR2 is SYDVKM. This CDR3 is built from 15 residues. CDR3 in amino acids: CASSKGAGEAYEQYF.

The chain carries TRBV14 and TRBJ1-1. The CDR3 is 14 residues long. From germline, CDR1 is SGHDN and CDR2 FVKESK. The CDR3 region is CASSQGATNTEAFF.

V gene TRBV5-6 combines with J gene TRBJ1-1; lacking DNA, the TRBD1 call made by TCRdb goes unchecked. CDR1 and CDR2 (germline): SGHDT, YYEEEE. The CDR3 has 12 amino acids. CDR3 protein: CASEWAGSEAFF.

The chain couples TRBV12-3 or TRBV12-4 to TRBJ2-7. The CDR3 loop spans 15 amino acids. CDR3 protein: CASSLGPGRTYEQYF.

The gene calls are TRBV28 and TRBJ2-7; TCRdb reports TRBD1, a call that lacks DNA to check it against. Germline V lookup: CDR1 MDHEN, CDR2 SYDVKM. The CDR3 totals 14 residues. The CDR3 here is CASNPAGQNYEQYF.